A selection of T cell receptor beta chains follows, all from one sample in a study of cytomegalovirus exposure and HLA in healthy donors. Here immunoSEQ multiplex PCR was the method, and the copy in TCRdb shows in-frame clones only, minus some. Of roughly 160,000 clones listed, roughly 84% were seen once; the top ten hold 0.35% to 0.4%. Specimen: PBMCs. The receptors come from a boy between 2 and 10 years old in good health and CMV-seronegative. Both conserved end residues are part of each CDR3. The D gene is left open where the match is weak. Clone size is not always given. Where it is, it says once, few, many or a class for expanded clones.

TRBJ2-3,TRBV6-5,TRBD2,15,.,TGTGCCAGCACCCCTGCTGAACTAGCGGGAAGTACGCAGTATTTT,CASTPAELAGSTQYF
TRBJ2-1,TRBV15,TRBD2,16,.,TGTGCCACCAGCAGGGGACTAGCGGGGCTTTACAATGAGCAGTTCTTC,CATSRGLAGLYNEQFF
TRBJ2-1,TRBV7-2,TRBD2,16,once,TGTGCCAGCACCAGGAGGTCGGGAGGGCCAAGCAATGAGCAGTTCTTC,CASTRRSGGPSNEQFF
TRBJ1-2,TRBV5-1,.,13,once,TGCGCCAGCAGCTTGGAAGGACTTTATGGCTACACCTTC,CASSLEGLYGYTF
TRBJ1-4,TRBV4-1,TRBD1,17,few,TGCGCCAGCAGCCAGTCAGGGACAGGGACCGAGGGTGAAAAACTGTTTTTT,CASSQSGTGTEGEKLFF
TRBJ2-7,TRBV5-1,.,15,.,TGCGCCAGCAGCTTGGAGGGGTCAACCGATTACGAGCAGTACTTC,CASSLEGSTDYEQYF
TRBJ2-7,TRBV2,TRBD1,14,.,TGTGCCAGCAGAATCCGGGAAGGGGGCGACGAGCAGTACTTC,CASRIREGGDEQYF
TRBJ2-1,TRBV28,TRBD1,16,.,TGTGCCAGCAGTTTTATAGGACAGGGGGGCTACAATGAGCAGTTCTTC,CASSFIGQGGYNEQFF
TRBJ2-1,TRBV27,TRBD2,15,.,TGTGCCAGCAGTTTAGGGACTAGCGGGAGTAATGAGCAGTTCTTC,CASSLGTSGSNEQFF
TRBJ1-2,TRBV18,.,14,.,TGTGCCAGCTCGGAGGAGGGATCAATCTATGGCTACACCTTC,CASSEEGSIYGYTF
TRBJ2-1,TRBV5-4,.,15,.,TGTGCCAGCAGCTTACAGAGTGTCGCCTACAATGAGCAGTTCTTC,CASSLQSVAYNEQFF
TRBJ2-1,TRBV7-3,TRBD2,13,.,TGTGCCAGCAGCCTGAACCTAGCGGCCGAGCAGTTCTTC,CASSLNLAAEQFF
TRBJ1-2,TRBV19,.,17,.,TGTGCCAGTAGTACCCGCAACTTTGGGGGCTCGGACTATGGCTACACCTTC,CASSTRNFGGSDYGYTF
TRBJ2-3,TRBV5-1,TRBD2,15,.,TGCGCCAGCAGCTTCCGCGGGAGAACAACAGATACGCAGTATTTT,CASSFRGRTTDTQYF
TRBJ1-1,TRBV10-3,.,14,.,TGTGCCATCAGTGGCGGCGCCTCGAACACTGAAGCTTTCTTT,CAISGGASNTEAFF
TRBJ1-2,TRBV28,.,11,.,TGTGCCAGCAGGGCAGTGAATGGCTACACCTTC,CASRAVNGYTF
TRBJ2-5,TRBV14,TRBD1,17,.,TGTGCCAGCAGCCCGCTTCACAGGGGTAGAAGGGGAGAGACCCAGTACTTC,CASSPLHRGRRGETQYF
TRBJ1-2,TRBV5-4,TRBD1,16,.,TGTGCCAGCACCCGATTAGGGACAGGGGGCAACTATGGCTACACCTTC,CASTRLGTGGNYGYTF
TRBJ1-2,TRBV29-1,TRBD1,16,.,TGCAGCGCCGCGGGCAGGGGGCTAACTGCTAACTATGGCTACACCTTC,CSAAGRGLTANYGYTF
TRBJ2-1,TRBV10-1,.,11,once,TGCGCCAGCAGTAGGGGAGGTGAGCAGTTCTTC,CASSRGGEQFF
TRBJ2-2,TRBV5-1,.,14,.,TGCGCCAGCAGCTTGGTTCGGGACACCGGGGAGCTGTTTTTT,CASSLVRDTGELFF
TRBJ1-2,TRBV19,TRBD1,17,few,TGTGCCAGTAGTATAGCATTCGGGGGACAGGGGGCCAATGGCTACACCTTC,CASSIAFGGQGANGYTF
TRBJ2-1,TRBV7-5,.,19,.,TGTGTCAGAAGCTTAGAGGTAGCGGGAGCGGAGGGGCTCTACAATGAGCAGTTCTTC,CVRSLEVAGAEGLYNEQFF
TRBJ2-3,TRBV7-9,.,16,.,TGTGCCAGCAGCCGACGAACGGGGGGCGGCACAGATACGCAGTATTTT,CASSRRTGGGTDTQYF
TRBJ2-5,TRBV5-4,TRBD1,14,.,TGTGCCAGCAGTTCGACAGGGTCGGGGGAGACCCAGTACTTC,CASSSTGSGETQYF
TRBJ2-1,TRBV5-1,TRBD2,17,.,TGCGCCAGCAGCTTGAGGACTAGCGGTCTCTCCTACAATGAGCAGTTCTTC,CASSLRTSGLSYNEQFF
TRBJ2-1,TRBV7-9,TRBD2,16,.,TGTGCCAGCAGCTCCCCAGGACTAGCGGGAATCAATGAGCAGTTCTTC,CASSSPGLAGINEQFF
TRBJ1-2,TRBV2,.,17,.,TGTGCCAGCAGTGGACTTGGACTCGGATCTGGGGTTGAGGGCTACACCTTC,CASSGLGLGSGVEGYTF
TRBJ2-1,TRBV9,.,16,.,TGTGCCAGCAGCGTAGTGGGCGCTTCCTCCTACAATGAGCAGTTCTTC,CASSVVGASSYNEQFF
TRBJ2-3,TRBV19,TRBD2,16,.,TGTGCCAGTAGTATAGGTCGGACTAGCGGGAGGCATACGCAGTATTTT,CASSIGRTSGRHTQYF
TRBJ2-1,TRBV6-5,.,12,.,TGTGCCAGCAGCTCGTACTACAATGAGCAGTTCTTC,CASSSYYNEQFF
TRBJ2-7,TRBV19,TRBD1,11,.,TGTGCCAGTCGACAGGGGAGTTTTCAGTACTTC,CASRQGSFQYF
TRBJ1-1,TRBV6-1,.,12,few,TGTGCCAGCAGAGTCGGTGGTACTGAAGCTTTCTTT,CASRVGGTEAFF
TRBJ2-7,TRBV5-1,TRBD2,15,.,TGCGCCAGCAGCTTGGGGACTAGCGGGATCTACGAGCAGTACTTC,CASSLGTSGIYEQYF
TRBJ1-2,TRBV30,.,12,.,TGTGCCTGGACAGAAAATAACTATGGCTACACCTTC,CAWTENNYGYTF
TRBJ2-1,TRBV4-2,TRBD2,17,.,TGTGCCAGCAGCCATGATAGCGGGAGGGGCCCCTACAATGAGCAGTTCTTC,CASSHDSGRGPYNEQFF
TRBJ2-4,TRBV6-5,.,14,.,TGTGCCAGCAACCCCCTCAAACCCGAGGGCATTCAGTACTTC,CASNPLKPEGIQYF
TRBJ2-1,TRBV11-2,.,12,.,TGTGCCAGCAGCCAGGGGCTAAATGAGCAGTTCTTC,CASSQGLNEQFF
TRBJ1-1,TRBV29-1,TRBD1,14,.,TGCAGCGTGGCTCCGGGACAGGGGGCGTGGGGAGCTTTCTTT,CSVAPGQGAWGAFF
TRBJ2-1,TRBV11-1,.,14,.,TGTGCCAGCAGCCCTTCGGCTAGGAGCAGTGAGCAGTTCTTC,CASSPSARSSEQFF
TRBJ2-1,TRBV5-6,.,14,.,TGTGCCAGCAGCTCAGCTCTCCAGGGGAGTGAGCAGTTCTTC,CASSSALQGSEQFF
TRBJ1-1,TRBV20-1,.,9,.,TGCAGGGGGGGAATCGACGCTTTCTTT,CRGGIDAFF
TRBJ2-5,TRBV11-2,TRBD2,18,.,TGTGCCAGCAGCTTAGATTGGACTAGCGGGAGGTGGGTAGGGACCCAGTACTTC,CASSLDWTSGRWVGTQYF
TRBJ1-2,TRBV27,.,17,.,TGTGCCAGCAGTTCCCTCGGCAGCGCTAATTCCGACTATGGCTACACCTTC,CASSSLGSANSDYGYTF
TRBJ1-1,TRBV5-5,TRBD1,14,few,TGTGCCAGCAGCCCGTGGACAGGTCCCCCTGAAGCTTTCTTT,CASSPWTGPPEAFF
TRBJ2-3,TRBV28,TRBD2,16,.,TGTGCCAGCAGCTTAACCCTAGCGGGCCTAGCAGATACGCAGTATTTT,CASSLTLAGLADTQYF
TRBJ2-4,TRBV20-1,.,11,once,TGCAGTGCAGCCGGGGAAAACATTCAGTACTTC,CSAAGENIQYF
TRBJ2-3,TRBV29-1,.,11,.,TGCAGCGTTGAAGTCGGACAGATGCAGTATTTT,CSVEVGQMQYF
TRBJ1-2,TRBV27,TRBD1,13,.,TGTGCCAGCAGTTGGGGACAGTTCTATGGCTACACCTTC,CASSWGQFYGYTF
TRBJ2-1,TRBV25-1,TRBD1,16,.,TGTGCCAGCAGTGGGGAAGACAGGGATATGGTCAATGAGCAGTTCTTC,CASSGEDRDMVNEQFF
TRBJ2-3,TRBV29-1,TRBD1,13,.,TGCAGCGCCAGAGAGGGGGCAACAGATACGCAGTATTTT,CSAREGATDTQYF
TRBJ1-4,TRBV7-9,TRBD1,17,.,TGTGCCAGCAGCATACACTATCGGACAGGGGTGGGAGAAAAACTGTTTTTT,CASSIHYRTGVGEKLFF
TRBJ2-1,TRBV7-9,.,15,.,TGTGCCAGCAGCTTAGACAGGACAGCCTACAATGAGCAGTTCTTC,CASSLDRTAYNEQFF
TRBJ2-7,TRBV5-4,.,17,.,TGTGCCAGCAGCTTGGCCGGGTCAAACGGTCCCTCCTACGAGCAGTACTTC,CASSLAGSNGPSYEQYF
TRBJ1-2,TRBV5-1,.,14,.,TGCGCCAGCAGCTACCGACAGGACGCCTATGGCTACACCTTC,CASSYRQDAYGYTF